This paragraph reports one T cell receptor beta chain. The V and J ends lost 3 bases and 4 bases, in that order; junction bases with no gene match: 10. This CDR3 comprises 16 residues. CDR1 is LNHDA and CDR2 is SQIVND in the germline V gene (reference sequence). The PCR used 60 Vbeta and 13 Jbeta primers. Repertoires were generated with immunoSEQ multiplex PCR, while TCRdb's copy carries only in-frame clones and drops some. The sample includes around 100,000 clones, 76% of them seen just once. These data are taken from a study of cytomegalovirus exposure and HLA in healthy donors. The chain uses TRBV19 and TRBJ1-1; 8 bases are shared with TRBD1. The receptor comes from a man aged 40-55 years in good health and CMV-seronegative. The sample consisted of PBMCs. DNA of the CDR3: TGTGCCAGTAGTATGGGGACAGGCTTCGTGATCACTGAAGCTTTCTTT. As protein: CASSMGTGFVITEAFF.